These 4 T cell receptor beta chains were sequenced from one sample in a study of technical replicates of blood from a few donors. Only in-frame clones appear in the TCRdb table, and some are missing; sequencing was by immunoSEQ multiplex PCR. Of some 71,000 clones in the sample, 97% were seen once. The specimen sequenced was T cells isolated from PBMCs. The receptors derive from a human donor in good health.

The chain has TRBV4-2 and TRBJ2-2, with a possible D match to TRBD2 (7 bases). CDR3 length equals 17 residues. The germline V gene encodes CDR1 LGHNA and CDR2 YNFKEQ. The V end was cut by 1 base, the J end by 5 bases, with 17 bases between. For the CDR3, the DNA is TGTGCCAGCAGCCAAGTTGAAGGGGGGGAACAAACCGGGGAGCTGTTTTTT. It codes for CASSQVEGGEQTGELFF.

The chain uses TRBV2 and TRBJ2-6, with a tentative D call TRBD2 (6 bases). CDR3 length: 18 amino acids. V lost 3 bases and J 2 bases, leaving 17 bases between the germline ends. CDR1 is SNHLY, CDR2 FYNNEI, per germline. CDR3 in amino acids: CASSDESVLATGANVLTF. As DNA, the CDR3 is TGTGCCAGCAGTGATGAATCGGTACTAGCTACTGGGGCCAACGTCCTGACTTTC.

The sample holds a few counts of this clone. This chain joins TRBV14 and TRBJ2-7; D possibly corresponds to TRBD2 (5 bases). This CDR3 spans 14 amino acids. The ends were cut back, 0 bases at V and 7 bases at J, with 13 bases in the middle. From germline, CDR1 is SGHDN and CDR2 FVKESK. CDR3 sequence reads: CASSQEYGWEEQYF. CDR3 sequence (DNA): TGTGCCAGCAGCCAAGAATATGGCTGGGAGGAGCAGTACTTC.

The CDR3 sequence is CASSSREVYGYTF. The DNA of the CDR3 is TGTGCCAGCAGCTCCAGGGAAGTTTATGGCTACACCTTC. The J gene is TRBJ1-2, the V gene TRBV7-9; possible D gene TRBD1, 5 bases. Trimming stripped 4 bases from V and 5 bases from J, with 11 bases between. This CDR3 region has 13 residues. Germline CDR1 and CDR2: SEHNR and FQNEAQ (reference sequence).